These 24 T cell receptor beta chains originate from one sample sequenced in a study of blood T cell repertoires in COVID-19. The table came from immunoSEQ multiplex PCR; TCRdb's copy has only in-frame clones and leaves some out. The table shows about 74,000 clones, with roughly 85% occurring only once. Specimen: peripheral blood. The receptors derive from a man aged 50-60 years with acute or convalescent COVID-19.

This clone was found a few times. Compared with germline, one end of the junction differs, possibly owing to a read error. This CDR3 is also generated by other DNA sequences in the sample. The chain uses TRBV6-1 and TRBJ2-3; 16 bases map to TRBD2. The length of the CDR3 is 20 residues. Per the germline V gene, CDR1 is MNHNS and CDR2 is SASEGT. Written as DNA, the CDR3 is TGTGCCCGCAGTGGGCTCCCGGGACTAGCGGGGGGGCGGGGCACAGATACGCAGTATTTT. Amino acid sequence: CARSGLPGLAGGRGTDTQYF.

The genes are TRBV27 and TRBJ2-1; 7 bases match TRBD1. V trimming: 4 bases; J trimming: 3 bases; junction bases outside the gene matches: 6. The germline CDR1 and CDR2 sequences are MNHEY and SMNVEV (reference sequence). The CDR3 covers 15 residues. This chain's CDR3 is CASSYDREIYNEQFF. The CDR3 DNA reads as TGTGCCAGCAGTTATGACAGGGAAATCTACAATGAGCAGTTCTTC.

The chain carries TRBV29-1 and TRBJ1-2; weak D call: TRBD1 (6 bases). CDR1 SQVTM and CDR2 ANQGSEA come from the germline V gene. The CDR3 spans 14 residues. Trimming left V 6 bases short and J 4 bases short, with 18 bases between. CDR3 nucleotide sequence: TGCAGCGTCGATATACAGGGCCTCGGCTATGGCTACACCTTC. Its protein product is CSVDIQGLGYGYTF.

V is TRBV7-3 and J is TRBJ2-5; 12 bases map to TRBD1. The germline CDR1 and CDR2 sequences are SGHTA and FQGTGA. J was trimmed by 5 bases and V by 5 bases; bases with no gene match: 6. The CDR3 consists of 15 residues. Written as DNA, the CDR3 is TGTGCCAGCAGCCCGAGGGGACAGGGGGCCGAGACCCAGTACTTC. It translates to CASSPRGQGAETQYF.

This chain connects TRBV7-3 to TRBJ1-1; D call uncertain. Germline loops: CDR1 SGHTA, CDR2 FQGTGA. The CDR3 totals 13 residues. V dropped 5 bases and J dropped 5 bases, with 12 bases sitting between them. The CDR3 region has the DNA TGTGCCAGCAGCCTCCGGCTCGGGACTGAAGCTTTCTTT. It specifies CASSLRLGTEAFF.

V gene TRBV12-3 or TRBV12-4 combines with J gene TRBJ1-2; tentatively, D is TRBD1 (5 bases). CDR3 size: 12 residues. The ends were cut back, 10 bases at V and 2 bases at J, with 11 bases in the middle. CDR3 residues: CANGHPNYGYTF. The CDR3 bases are TGTGCCAACGGACACCCAAACTATGGCTACACCTTC.

A few counts support this clone. J is TRBJ2-5 and V is TRBV19, with D unresolved. The CDR3 length is 15 residues. CDR1 is LNHDA and CDR2 is SQIVND in the germline V gene (reference sequence). V was trimmed by 3 bases and J by 2 bases, leaving 13 bases between them. The CDR3 sequence: CASSMAPRRQETQYF. CDR3 coding DNA: TGTGCCAGTAGTATGGCCCCTCGGCGGCAAGAGACCCAGTACTTC.

The genes are TRBV18 and TRBJ1-4; 7 bases line up with TRBD1. This CDR3 spans 16 amino acids. The V and J ends lost 5 bases and 3 bases, in that order; junction bases with no gene match: 9. Germline CDR1 is KGHSH and CDR2 is LQKENI. CDR3 nucleotides: TGTGCCAGCTCATGGGACAGCCCTTCCCCTAATGAAAAACTGTTTTTT. It codes for CASSWDSPSPNEKLFF.

The CDR3 region is CATSEGTSGAREQFF. CDR3 DNA sequence: TGTGCCACCAGTGAGGGGACTAGCGGGGCCCGGGAGCAGTTCTTC. The chain couples TRBV24-1 to TRBJ2-1; 13 bases line up with TRBD2. The CDR3 consists of 15 residues. Germline V lookup: CDR1 KGHDR, CDR2 SFDVKD. The J segment lost 10 bases and the V segment lost 4 bases, leaving 6 bases of the junction unmatched.

CDR3 in amino acids: CASSPGRTEQYF. CDR3 DNA: TGTGCCAGCAGCCCCGGACGGACTGAGCAGTACTTC. The chain joins TRBV6-6 to TRBJ2-7; TRBD2 might be the D (5 bases). CDR1 and CDR2 from the germline V gene are MNHNY and SVGAGI (reference sequence). V gave up 6 bases and J gave up 7 bases, with 13 bases separating them. The CDR3 contains 12 residues.

The chain carries TRBV19 and TRBJ1-1; 8 nucleotides line up with TRBD1. CDR1 and CDR2 (germline): LNHDA, SQIVND (reference sequence). The V segment lost 5 bases and the J segment 2 bases; nucleotides outside the gene matches: 4. The CDR3 spans 14 residues. The CDR3 reads CASSSDRGNTEAFF. CDR3 nucleotide sequence: TGTGCCAGTAGTTCAGACAGGGGAAACACTGAAGCTTTCTTT.

The rearrangement joins TRBV7-8 to TRBJ1-3; 10 bases fit TRBD1. Germline V lookup: CDR1 SGHVS, CDR2 FQNEAQ. V dropped 5 bases and J dropped 4; count of bases not matched to a gene: 5. CDR3 length: 15 amino acids. The CDR3: CASSLTGQGGNTIYF. The CDR3 region has the DNA TGTGCCAGCAGCCTTACGGGACAGGGGGGAAACACCATATATTTT.

This chain links TRBV13 with TRBJ2-2, with D uncertain. Germline-derived CDR1 and CDR2 are PRHDT and FYEKMQ (reference sequence). The CDR3 length is 15 residues. The ends were cut back, 7 bases at V and 1 base at J, with 13 bases in the middle. The CDR3 is CASTRGHQNTGELFF. CDR3 nucleotides: TGTGCCAGCACCCGTGGGCACCAGAACACCGGGGAGCTGTTTTTT.

The V gene is TRBV6-5, the J gene TRBJ2-3; a weak D match, TRBD2 (5 bases). Germline assignment: CDR1 MNHEY and CDR2 SVGAGI. V gave up 3 bases and J gave up 6 bases, with 13 bases separating them. The CDR3 spans 14 residues. The DNA for the CDR3 is TGTGCCAGCAGTTATCACCCCCGCGGGGATACGCAGTATTTT. It is translated as CASSYHPRGDTQYF.

The gene calls are TRBV28 and TRBJ1-4; D is ambiguous. The germline gives CDR1 MDHEN, CDR2 SYDVKM. V dropped 3 bases and J dropped 5 bases, with 10 bases sitting between them. The length of the CDR3 is 14 residues. The DNA of the CDR3 is TGTGCCAGCAGTTTCGACAAGAAAAATGAAAAACTGTTTTTT. Protein product: CASSFDKKNEKLFF.

The chain carries TRBV5-1 and TRBJ2-3, with 9 nucleotides matching TRBD2. Looked up from germline, CDR1 is SGHRS and CDR2 is YFSETQ. The CDR3 extends over 14 amino acids. V lost 4 bases, J lost 4 bases, and 4 bases stayed unmatched. The CDR3 here is CASSPGLAADTQYF. The CDR3 DNA reads TGCGCCAGCAGCCCGGGACTAGCCGCAGATACGCAGTATTTT.

This clone occurred a few times. Written as DNA, the CDR3 is TGTGCCAGCAGTTACGGACAGGGATTTTGGGAGACCCAGTACTTC. Translation gives CASSYGQGFWETQYF. The gene calls are TRBV6-6 and TRBJ2-5; TRBD1 agrees at 8 bases. The CDR3 length is 15 residues. CDR1 is MNHNY, CDR2 SVGAGI, per germline (reference sequence). V lost 2 bases, J lost 5 bases, and 7 bases stayed unmatched.

The chain combines TRBV3-1 (or the pseudogene TRBV3-2) with TRBJ2-5; no clear D. CDR1 LGHDT and CDR2 YNNKEL come from the germline V gene (reference sequence). The CDR3 is 14 amino acids. The V end lost 0 bases, the J end lost 2 bases, and 7 bases lay between the germline ends. The CDR3 here is CASSQENLQETQYF. DNA of the CDR3: TGTGCCAGCAGCCAAGAAAACTTACAAGAGACCCAGTACTTC.

This clone is medium-sized (0.01 to 0.1%) within its sample. The chain carries TRBV5-4 and TRBJ2-5; 10 nucleotides align to TRBD2. CDR1 is SGHNT and CDR2 is YYREEE in the germline V gene (reference sequence). The CDR3 covers 13 residues. V lost 5 bases to trimming and J lost 5 bases; unmatched junction nucleotides: 3. The CDR3 nucleotides read TGTGCCAGCAGAGAGCGGGGGGGGGAGACCCAGTACTTC. Its translation: CASRERGGETQYF.

The genes are TRBV10-3 and TRBJ2-5; 7 bases line up with TRBD2. Unmatched junction bases numbered 4, after V lost 6 bases and J lost 3 bases. The germline gives CDR1 ENHRY, CDR2 SYGVKD. This CDR3 contains 13 residues. This chain's CDR3 is CAISGTIEETQYF. CDR3 nucleotides: TGTGCCATCAGCGGGACTATCGAAGAGACCCAGTACTTC.

The chain couples TRBV7-9 to TRBJ2-2; maybe TRBD2 (6 bases). Trimming left V 4 bases short and J 7 bases short, with 22 bases between. Germline values: CDR1 SEHNR, CDR2 FQNEAQ (reference sequence). The CDR3 sequence is 17 residues long. The CDR3 here is CASSSAGLRGKVGELFF. CDR3 coding DNA: TGTGCCAGCAGCTCCGCGGGATTGCGGGGTAAAGTCGGGGAGCTGTTTTTT.

CDR3 in DNA: TGTGCCTGGACCCTTGGAGGGGAAAATTCACCCCTCCACTTT. Protein: CAWTLGGENSPLHF. This rearrangement joins TRBV30 to TRBJ1-6, with D possibly matching TRBD1 (5 bases). The CDR3 extends over 14 amino acids. The V end lost 4 bases, the J end lost 7 bases, and 14 bases lay between the germline ends. Germline-derived CDR1 and CDR2 are GTSNPN and SVGIG (reference sequence).

The chain has TRBV6-6 and TRBJ1-3; 8 bases match TRBD1. Germline CDR1 reads MNHNY; CDR2 reads SVGAGI (reference sequence). The CDR3 runs 17 residues. The V segment lost 5 bases and the J segment 0 bases; nucleotides outside the gene matches: 9. CDR3 nucleotide sequence: TGTGCCAGCAGTCCTAAGGGACAGGCGATCTCTGGAAACACCATATATTTT. This translates into CASSPKGQAISGNTIYF.

The chain has TRBV4-1 and TRBJ1-4, with 9 nucleotides matching TRBD1. CDR1 and CDR2 from the germline V gene are MGHRA and YSYEKL. The V segment lost 6 bases and the J segment 7 bases; nucleotides outside the gene matches: 9. CDR3 size: 15 residues. The CDR3 here is CASRPGTGSGEKLFF. CDR3 coding DNA: TGCGCCAGCAGACCCGGGACAGGGTCGGGTGAAAAACTGTTTTTT.